These 12 T cell receptor beta chains share one sample of origin, sequenced in a study of human T cells and chemical hapten exposure. Each CDR3 protein is one row after TCRdb ran MiXCR on the RACE reads. The sample consists of about 140,000 distinct CDR3 sequences, 10% to 15% of them appearing once. As to time point: patch test 2, 6 weeks after DPC sensitization. Treatment here: therapeutic diphenylcyclopropenone sensitization with weekly scalp DPC. Specimen: whole blood, collected in connection with sensitization to the hapten diphenylcyclopropenone (DPC). The receptors derive from a woman aged 45 to 65 with alopecia areata. Some clones in this sample may be carry-over from other donors' samples.

In its sample, this clonotype was seen a few times. The gene calls are TRBV4-2 and TRBJ2-3; D unresolved. The germline V gene encodes CDR1 LGHNA and CDR2 YNFKEQ. Trimming left V 1 base short and J 7 bases short, with 3 bases between. The CDR3 consists of 11 residues. CDR3 nucleotides: TGTGCCAGCAGCCAAGTCAATACGCAGTATTTT. Translation gives CASSQVNTQYF.

The table lists this clonotype with many counts. J is TRBJ1-2 and V is TRBV7-2, with D maybe TRBD1 (5 bases). Germline CDR1 and CDR2: SGHTA and FQGNSA. The CDR3 covers 10 residues. Trimming took off 1 base at V and 14 bases at J, with 8 bases between the two ends. The CDR3 here is CASSLGRQTF. DNA for the CDR3: TGTGCCAGCAGCTTAGGCAGACAGACCTTC. Full variable domain (remainder filled in from reference TRBV7-2 and TRBJ1-2): GAGVSQSPSNKVTEKGKDVELRCDPISGHTALYWYRQSLGQGLEFLIYFQGNSAPDKSGLPSDRFSAERTGGSVSTLTIQRTQQEDSAVYLCASSLGRQTFGSGTRLTVV.

This clonotype came up a few times. The chain has TRBV5-6 and TRBJ2-7; 13 bases agree with TRBD2. The CDR3 totals 16 residues. The germline gives CDR1 SGHDT, CDR2 YYEEEE. V shed 1 base and J 3 bases; nucleotides not matched to a gene: 4. CDR3 nucleotides: TGTGCCAGCAGCTTGTTTGGGACTAGCGGGATCTACGAGCAGTACTTC. Its translation is CASSLFGTSGIYEQYF.

The genes are TRBV7-8 and TRBJ2-7, with D possibly being TRBD2 (5 bases). The CDR3 has 14 amino acids. V shed 2 bases and J shed 6 bases, with 14 bases lying between them. Germline V gives CDR1 SGHVS, CDR2 FQNEAQ. CDR3: CASSLISGSREQYF. CDR3 nucleotide sequence: TGTGCCAGCAGCTTAATTTCGGGGTCCCGCGAGCAGTACTTC.

This clonotype was observed a few times. The chain joins TRBV11-1 to TRBJ2-1, with 8 bases matching TRBD1. The CDR3 is made up of 16 amino acids. CDR1 and CDR2 from the germline V gene are SGHAT and FQDESV (reference sequence). The junction had 9 bases not matched to a gene; V was cut back by 6 bases and J by 2 bases. CDR3 sequence: CASRARQGPTYNEQFF. DNA of the CDR3: TGTGCCAGCAGGGCAAGACAGGGGCCGACCTACAATGAGCAGTTCTTC.

The chain is built from TRBV29-1 and TRBJ2-5; 8 nucleotides align to TRBD2. CDR3 length: 14 amino acids. Germline V gives CDR1 SQVTM, CDR2 ANQGSEA. With V trimmed by 6 bases and J by 4 bases, 10 bases remained unmatched. The CDR3 region is CSVRGLGGGETQYF. The CDR3 DNA sequence: TGCAGCGTCCGGGGACTAGGAGGGGGAGAGACCCAGTACTTC. The full variable domain, rest sourced from reference TRBV29-1 and TRBJ2-5, is SAVISQKPSRDICQRGTSLTIQCQVDSQVTMMFWYRQQPGQSLTLIATANQGSEATYESGFVIDKFPISRPNLTFSTLTVSNMSPEDSSIYLCSVRGLGGGETQYFGPGTRLLVL.

The sample holds a few counts of this clonotype. The J gene is TRBJ2-2, the V gene TRBV11-2, with D perhaps TRBD1 or TRBD2 (5 bases each). Trimming removed 5 bases from V and 4 bases from J, with 20 bases in between. The CDR3 totals 17 residues. Germline V gene data show CDR1 as SGHAT and CDR2 as FQNNGV. CDR3 amino acids: CASSPSLLGASTGELFF. The DNA of the CDR3 is TGTGCCAGCAGCCCTAGCCTCCTAGGGGCTTCCACCGGGGAGCTGTTTTTT.

This clonotype turned up a few times. The chain carries TRBV12-5 and TRBJ2-2, with 14 bases identical to TRBD2. CDR3 length: 17 amino acids. Germline CDR1 LGHNT, CDR2 FRNRAP. V gave up 7 bases and J gave up 5 bases; unmatched junction bases: 9. The CDR3 bases are TGTGCTAGTGCTCCTGGACTAGCGGGAGGAAGGACCGGGGAGCTGTTTTTT. It encodes CASAPGLAGGRTGELFF.

This clonotype showed up just a few times. V and J are TRBV5-1 and TRBJ2-1, with 9 bases identical to TRBD2. Germline loops: CDR1 SGHRS, CDR2 YFSETQ. Germline trimming cut 1 base from V and 6 bases from J; bases unmatched to any gene: 5. The CDR3 length is 15 residues. The CDR3 region is CASSLRLAGANEQFF. CDR3 nucleotide sequence: TGCGCCAGCAGCTTGCGATTAGCGGGAGCCAATGAGCAGTTCTTC.

A note on this clonotype: A much larger clone sits a single nucleotide away, making a read error possible. The chain has TRBV28 and TRBJ1-3; the D is unclear. Germline CDR1 MDHEN, CDR2 SYDVKM. V gave up 5 bases and J gave up 0 bases, with 14 bases separating them. The CDR3 contains 16 residues. The CDR3 spells CASSPLSAISGNTIYF. The CDR3 nucleotides read TGTGCCAGCAGTCCTTTATCCGCCATCTCTGGAAACACCATATATTTT.

V usage is TRBV20-1 and J usage is TRBJ1-2; 8 bases are shared with TRBD1. This CDR3 region has 14 residues. After removal of 6 bases from V and 5 bases from J, the junction contained 11 bases not matched to a gene. Per the germline V gene, CDR1 is DFQATT and CDR2 is SNEGSKA (reference sequence). CDR3 protein: CSAQRQGLVYGYTF. CDR3 DNA sequence: TGCAGTGCCCAGAGACAGGGGTTAGTGTATGGCTACACCTTC.

The CDR3 coding sequence is TGCGCCAGCAACATCGCAGCAGGGGAAAATTCACCCCTCCACTTT. It specifies CASNIAAGENSPLHF. The chain joins TRBV5-1 to TRBJ1-6, with D possibly being TRBD1 (6 bases). The germline gives CDR1 SGHRS, CDR2 YFSETQ. The CDR3 runs to 15 residues. V lost 6 bases, J lost 7 bases, and 17 bases lay in between.